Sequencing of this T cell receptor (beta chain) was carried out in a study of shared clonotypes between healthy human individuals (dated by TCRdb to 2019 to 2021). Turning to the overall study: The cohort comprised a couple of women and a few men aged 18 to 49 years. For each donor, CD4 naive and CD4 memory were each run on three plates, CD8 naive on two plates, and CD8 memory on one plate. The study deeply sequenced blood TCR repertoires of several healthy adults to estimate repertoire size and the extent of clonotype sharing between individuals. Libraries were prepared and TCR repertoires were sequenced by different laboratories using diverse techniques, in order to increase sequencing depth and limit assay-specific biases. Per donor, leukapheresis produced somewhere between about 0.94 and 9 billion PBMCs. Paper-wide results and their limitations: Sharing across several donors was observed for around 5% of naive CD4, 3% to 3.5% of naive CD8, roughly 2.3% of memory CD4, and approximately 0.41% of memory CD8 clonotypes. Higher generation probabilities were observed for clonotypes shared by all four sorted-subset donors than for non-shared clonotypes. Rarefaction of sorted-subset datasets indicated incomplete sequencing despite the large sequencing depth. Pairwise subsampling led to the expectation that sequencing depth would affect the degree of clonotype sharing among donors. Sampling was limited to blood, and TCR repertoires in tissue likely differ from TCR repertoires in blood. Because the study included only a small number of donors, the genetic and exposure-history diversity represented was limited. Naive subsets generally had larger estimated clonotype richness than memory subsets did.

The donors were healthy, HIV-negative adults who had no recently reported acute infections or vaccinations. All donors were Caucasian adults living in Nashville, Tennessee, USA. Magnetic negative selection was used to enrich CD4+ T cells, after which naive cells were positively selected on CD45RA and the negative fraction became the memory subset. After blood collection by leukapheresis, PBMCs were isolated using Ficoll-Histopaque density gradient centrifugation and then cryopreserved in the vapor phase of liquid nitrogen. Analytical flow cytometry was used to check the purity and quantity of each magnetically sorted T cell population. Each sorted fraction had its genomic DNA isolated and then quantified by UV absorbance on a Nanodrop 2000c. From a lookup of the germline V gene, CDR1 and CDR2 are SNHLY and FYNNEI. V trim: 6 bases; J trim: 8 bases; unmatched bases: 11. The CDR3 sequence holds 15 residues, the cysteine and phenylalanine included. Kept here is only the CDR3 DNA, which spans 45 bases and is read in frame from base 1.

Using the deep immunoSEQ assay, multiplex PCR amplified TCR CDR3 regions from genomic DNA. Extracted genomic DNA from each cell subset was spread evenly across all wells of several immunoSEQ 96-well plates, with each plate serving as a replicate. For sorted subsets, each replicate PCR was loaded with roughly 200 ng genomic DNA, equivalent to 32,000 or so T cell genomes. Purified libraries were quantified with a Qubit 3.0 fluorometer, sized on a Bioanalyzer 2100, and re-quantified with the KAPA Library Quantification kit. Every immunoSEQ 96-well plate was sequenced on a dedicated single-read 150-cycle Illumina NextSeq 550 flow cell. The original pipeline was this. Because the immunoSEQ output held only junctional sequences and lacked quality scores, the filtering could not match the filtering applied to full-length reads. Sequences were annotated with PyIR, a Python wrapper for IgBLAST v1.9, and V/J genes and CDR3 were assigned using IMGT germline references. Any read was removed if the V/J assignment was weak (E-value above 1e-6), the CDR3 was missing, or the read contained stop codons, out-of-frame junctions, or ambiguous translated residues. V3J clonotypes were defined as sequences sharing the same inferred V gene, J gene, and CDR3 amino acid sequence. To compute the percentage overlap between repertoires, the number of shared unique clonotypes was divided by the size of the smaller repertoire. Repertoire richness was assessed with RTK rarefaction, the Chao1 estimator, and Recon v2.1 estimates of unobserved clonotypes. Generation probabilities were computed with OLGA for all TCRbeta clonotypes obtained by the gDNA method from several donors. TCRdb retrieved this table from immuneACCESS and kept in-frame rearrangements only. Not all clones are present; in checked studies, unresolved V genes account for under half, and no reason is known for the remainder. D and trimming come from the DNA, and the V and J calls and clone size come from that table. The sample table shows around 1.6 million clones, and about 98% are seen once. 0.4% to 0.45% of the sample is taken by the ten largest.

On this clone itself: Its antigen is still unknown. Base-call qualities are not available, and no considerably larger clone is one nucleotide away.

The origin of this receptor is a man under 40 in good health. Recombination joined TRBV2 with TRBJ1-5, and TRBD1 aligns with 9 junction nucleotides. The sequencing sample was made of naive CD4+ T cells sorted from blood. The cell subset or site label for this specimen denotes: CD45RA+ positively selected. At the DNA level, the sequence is TGTGCCAGCAGATTAGGACAGGGGTTAAGGGAGCCCCAGCATTTT. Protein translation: CASRLGQGLREPQHF.